The text below deals with one TCR beta chain. The target antigen is unknown. Germline V gene data show CDR1 as MDHEN and CDR2 as SYDVKM. V was trimmed by 6 bases and J by 5 bases, leaving 17 bases between them. The CDR3 runs to 14 residues. This sample was taken from a study of T cell responses to AZD1222 COVID-19 vaccine. Study-wide background: Researchers grouped second doses given at about 4 or about 12 weeks into one pool.

Study-level findings and limits: Among those given AZD1222, only six or seven were seropositive at baseline. Possibly, clonal diversity was underestimated; donors were largely white British and included more females.

Generated by immunoSEQ multiplex PCR, the TCRdb table keeps only in-frame clones and is missing some. The table shows approximately 130,000 clones, with roughly 93% occurring only once. This sequence joins TRBV28 and TRBJ2-7; unclear D gene. The input for sequencing was peripheral blood, taken on day 0 of AZD1222 vaccination. The receptor comes from an adult in good health. The CDR3 nucleotides are TGTGCCAGCAGGAAATGGGGTAATCCTAACGAGCAGTACTTC. Encoded protein: CASRKWGNPNEQYF.